This record concerns one T cell receptor (beta chain) sequence. CDR1 and CDR2 from the germline V gene are SNHLY and FYNNEI. Unmatched junction bases numbered 9, after V lost 6 bases and J lost 5 bases. There are 14 residues in the CDR3. TCRdb keeps only in-frame clones here, not all; method: immunoSEQ multiplex PCR. Counted here are millions of clones, more than 80% occurring once; the ten biggest clones make up around 0.15%. The sample belongs to a study of shared clonotypes between healthy human individuals. The chain joins TRBV2 to TRBJ2-5, with 7 bases fitting TRBD2. The sequencing sample was made of naive CD4+ T cells sorted from blood. Regarding subset: CD45RA+ positively selected. The TCR comes from a man younger than 35 in good health. The CDR3 bases are TGTGCCAGCAGCCCCTGGACTAGTTTTGAGACCCAGTACTTC. Translated, it gives CASSPWTSFETQYF.